These T cell receptor beta chains were read from a single sample in a study of blood T cell repertoires in COVID-19. Sequencing was performed with immunoSEQ multiplex PCR; in TCRdb, only in-frame clones are kept and a portion is missing. The sample includes some 260,000 clones, 88% of them seen just once. Material for sequencing was peripheral blood. The receptors stem from an elderly man with acute or convalescent COVID-19. The CDR3 runs from the conserved cysteine through the conserved F or W. Each record gives: D gene, clone size, J gene, V gene, CDR3 protein, CDR3 DNA. A D gene is named only where the DNA matches it firmly. The size entry is marked missing in some rows and otherwise reads once, few, many or a size class.

TRBD2 once TRBJ2-7 TRBV5-1 CASRSSGRPSYEQYF TGCGCCAGCAGGAGTAGCGGGAGGCCCTCCTACGAGCAGTACTTC
TRBD1 - TRBJ1-4 TRBV2 CASSKQGAPKEKLFF TGTGCCAGTAGTAAGCAGGGGGCACCCAAGGAAAAACTGTTTTTT
TRBD1 - TRBJ1-6 TRBV27 CASRTTGAPYNSPLHF TGTGCCAGCAGGACCACAGGGGCCCCCTATAATTCACCCCTCCACTTT
- - TRBJ1-3 TRBV27 CASSLSRRIGNTIYF TGTGCCAGCAGTTTATCGAGGAGAATTGGAAACACCATATATTTT
TRBD2 - TRBJ2-5 TRBV7-9 CASSSVAGGLETQYF TGTGCCAGCAGCTCCGTAGCGGGAGGGTTAGAGACCCAGTACTTC
TRBD1 - TRBJ1-4 TRBV7-8 CASSPQTSRTGAEKLFF TGTGCCAGCAGCCCACAGACGTCCCGGACAGGGGCCGAAAAACTGTTTTTT
- - TRBJ1-5 TRBV5-4 CASSFRGGNQPQHF TGTGCCAGCAGCTTTAGGGGCGGCAATCAGCCCCAGCATTTT
- - TRBJ1-2 TRBV28 CASSLRAAGIVGGYTF TGTGCCAGCAGTTTAAGGGCCGCGGGTATTGTAGGAGGCTACACCTTC
TRBD1 - TRBJ2-2 TRBV18 CASSPDRANTGELFF TGTGCCAGCTCCCCCGACAGGGCGAACACCGGGGAGCTGTTTTTT
- few TRBJ2-3 TRBV10-3 CAIREWVTGWATDTQYF TGTGCCATCAGGGAATGGGTGACGGGGTGGGCCACAGATACGCAGTATTTT
- once TRBJ1-5 TRBV7-2 CASSLQGQVTQPQHF TGTGCCAGCAGCTTACAGGGGCAGGTTACTCAGCCCCAGCATTTT
- - TRBJ1-2 TRBV15 CATSNSRTNYGYTF TGTGCCACCAGTAACAGCCGCACTAACTATGGCTACACCTTC
TRBD1 - TRBJ2-7 TRBV7-3 CASSLGTGGFYEQYF TGTGCCAGCAGCTTAGGGACAGGGGGCTTCTACGAGCAGTACTTC
- - TRBJ2-3 TRBV9 CASSVERVQDTQYF TGTGCCAGCAGCGTAGAGCGGGTCCAAGATACGCAGTATTTT
TRBD1 - TRBJ1-5 TRBV19 CASSLYSGQGTNQPQHF TGTGCCAGTAGTCTCTACTCCGGACAGGGAACCAATCAGCCCCAGCATTTT
- - TRBJ2-2 TRBV19 CASTTSFVITGELFF TGTGCCAGTACCACATCCTTCGTTATCACCGGGGAGCTGTTTTTT
TRBD1 - TRBJ1-6 TRBV27 CAIGQGRDNSPLHF TGTGCCATCGGACAGGGAAGGGATAATTCACCCCTCCACTTT
- - TRBJ1-3 TRBV18 CASTPQGSGNTIYF TGTGCCAGTACCCCTCAGGGCTCTGGAAACACCATATATTTT
- few TRBJ1-5 TRBV19 CASSRLGVYEPQHF TGTGCCAGTAGTCGTCTAGGGGTTTATGAGCCCCAGCATTTT
- - TRBJ1-1 TRBV11-2 CASSLVRRVEAFF TGTGCCAGCAGCTTAGTGCGGCGAGTTGAAGCTTTCTTT
TRBD1 - TRBJ2-7 TRBV11-2 CASSPSGTGGEQYF TGTGCCAGCAGCCCCTCGGGGACAGGAGGGGAGCAGTACTTC
- - TRBJ2-3 TRBV10-3 CAIRDSGEDTQYF TGTGCCATCAGGGACTCCGGGGAAGATACGCAGTATTTT
- - TRBJ1-1 TRBV9 CASSGAGNTEAFF TGTGCCAGCAGCGGGGCGGGGAACACTGAAGCTTTCTTT
TRBD2 - TRBJ2-2 TRBV24-1 CATSDSGTSGRYTGELFF TGTGCCACCAGTGACAGCGGGACTAGCGGGAGGTACACCGGGGAGCTGTTTTTT
- - TRBJ1-4 TRBV15 CATSPGGDWEKLFF TGTGCCACCAGTCCTGGGGGGGATTGGGAAAAACTGTTTTTT
- - TRBJ2-1 TRBV7-2 CASSLQTSRLASEQFF TGTGCCAGCAGCTTACAGACTAGTCGTTTAGCGAGTGAGCAGTTCTTC
- - TRBJ1-1 TRBV6-2/TRBV6-3 CASSYSGDLNTEAFF TGTGCCAGCAGTTACTCGGGAGACCTGAACACTGAAGCTTTCTTT
- - TRBJ2-1 TRBV6-5 CASSYSRTDTYNEQFF TGTGCCAGCAGTTACTCAAGGACAGATACTTACAATGAGCAGTTCTTC
- - TRBJ2-1 TRBV4-3 CASSPEVVNYNEQFF TGCGCCAGCAGCCCGGAGGTAGTAAATTACAATGAGCAGTTCTTC
TRBD1 - TRBJ2-3 TRBV5-4 CASSRGGGTTDTQYF TGTGCCAGCAGTAGAGGGGGCGGAACCACAGATACGCAGTATTTT
- once TRBJ1-1 TRBV25-1 CASRGTGGRGAFF TGTGCCAGCAGGGGGACGGGGGGAAGAGGAGCTTTCTTT
- - TRBJ2-5 TRBV29-1 CSVSQETQYF TGCAGCGTATCTCAGGAGACCCAGTACTTC
- - TRBJ2-7 TRBV24-1 CATSDGNRDPYEQYF TGTGCCACCAGTGATGGGAACAGGGATCCCTACGAGCAGTACTTC
TRBD2 - TRBJ2-1 TRBV24-1 CATSDLGLAGDNEQFF TGTGCCACCAGTGATTTGGGGCTAGCGGGAGACAATGAGCAGTTCTTC
- - TRBJ2-2 TRBV10-3 CAISEPSGYGGRTGELFF TGTGCCATCAGTGAGCCCAGTGGATACGGGGGTCGCACCGGGGAGCTGTTTTTT
TRBD1 - TRBJ1-2 TRBV5-1 CASSLSGTGDGYTF TGCGCCAGCAGCCTGTCCGGGACAGGGGATGGCTACACCTTC
- - TRBJ1-1 TRBV5-1 CASSLGPPYEREAFF TGCGCCAGCAGCCTGGGACCCCCGTACGAGCGTGAAGCTTTCTTT
- - TRBJ2-1 TRBV27 CASSGRLENEQFF TGTGCCAGCAGTGGGCGACTAGAAAATGAGCAGTTCTTC
- - TRBJ2-2 TRBV11-2 CASSLARGKTGELFF TGTGCCAGCAGCTTAGCCCGGGGAAAAACCGGGGAGCTGTTTTTT
TRBD1 - TRBJ2-5 TRBV5-4 CASSSYRGREETQYF TGTGCCAGCAGCTCTTACAGGGGGCGGGAGGAGACCCAGTACTTC
- - TRBJ2-3 TRBV5-6 CASIRQGGDTQYF TGTGCCAGCATTAGGCAGGGGGGAGATACGCAGTATTTT
TRBD2 - TRBJ2-3 TRBV12-5 CASGLGLAGSSTDTQYF TGTGCTAGTGGTCTGGGACTAGCGGGGTCTAGCACAGATACGCAGTATTTT
- - TRBJ1-2 TRBV9 CASSVDLGTAGSYTF TGTGCCAGCAGCGTAGATTTGGGCACCGCGGGGAGCTACACCTTC
- - TRBJ1-2 TRBV28 CASSPSLRGYTF TGTGCCAGCAGTCCCTCCCTGCGGGGCTACACCTTC
- - TRBJ1-5 TRBV6-2/TRBV6-3 CASNPTASFGGEQPQHF TGTGCCAGCAACCCTACGGCCTCCTTTGGAGGGGAGCAGCCCCAGCATTTT
- - TRBJ1-2 TRBV7-9 CASSLAQQVNYGYTF TGTGCCAGCAGCTTAGCCCAACAGGTGAACTATGGCTACACCTTC
- - TRBJ2-3 TRBV5-1 CASRGDIYTDTQYF TGCGCCAGCAGAGGGGACATTTACACAGATACGCAGTATTTT
- - TRBJ1-2 TRBV10-3 CAISETVTYGYTF TGTGCCATCAGTGAAACAGTCACCTATGGCTACACCTTC
- - TRBJ1-5 TRBV7-9 CASSPSSNQPQHF TGTGCCAGCAGCCCTTCTAGCAATCAGCCCCAGCATTTT
- - TRBJ1-5 TRBV7-8 CASSRYNQPQHF TGTGCCAGCAGCCGATATAATCAGCCCCAGCATTTT
- - TRBJ2-3 TRBV24-1 CATSDLPPGTDTQYF TGTGCCACCAGTGACCTCCCCCCTGGCACAGATACGCAGTATTTT
- - TRBJ1-3 TRBV28 CASSLPQGTGNTIYF TGTGCCAGCAGTCTCCCCCAGGGAACTGGAAACACCATATATTTT
TRBD1 - TRBJ1-1 TRBV29-1 CSVLGQGGTEAFF TGCAGCGTGCTGGGACAGGGTGGAACTGAAGCTTTCTTT
TRBD1 - TRBJ2-5 TRBV11-2 CASSLTPDRGGETQYF TGTGCCAGCAGCTTAACCCCGGACAGGGGAGGAGAGACCCAGTACTTC
- - TRBJ1-2 TRBV11-2 CASSKTQGPANYGYTF TGTGCCAGCAGCAAGACCCAGGGGCCCGCTAACTATGGCTACACCTTC
- few TRBJ2-7 TRBV28 CASSSPRVGSYEQYF TGTGCCAGCAGTTCCCCCAGGGTGGGATCCTACGAGCAGTACTTC
TRBD1 - TRBJ1-5 TRBV19 CASSRQGNQPQHF TGTGCCAGTAGTAGACAGGGGAATCAGCCCCAGCATTTT